This T cell receptor (beta chain) was recorded in a study of cytomegalovirus exposure and HLA in healthy donors. With 60 Vbeta and 13 Jbeta primers, the PCR was carried out. Methods used by the authors: Later, an analysis found approximately 80 million unique TCR beta chains, and 10 million to 11 million of these were shared. Produced via immunoSEQ multiplex PCR; TCRdb's table is partial and in-frame only. V, J and clone size are those of that table, while D and trimming were read from the DNA. The sample carries about 120,000 clones, under 80% recorded once. Findings of the study overall: Later work found most CMV-associated TCR beta chains apparently HLA-restricted. Other equally common chains were less clonally expanded than HLA-associated TCR beta chains, a later analysis showed.

As for this clone: Antigen unknown.

The V gene lost 8 bases and the J gene lost 3 bases, with 14 bases spanning the gap. The CDR3 has 14 amino acids. Germline assignment: CDR1 SNHLY and CDR2 FYNNEI. This receptor was obtained from a woman aged 35 to 49 in good health and CMV-seropositive. The V call is TRBV2, the J call TRBJ2-4; D is possibly TRBD2 (5 bases). Sequencing input: PBMCs. The CDR3 loop is CASAADGVKNIQYF. CDR3 in DNA: TGTGCCAGCGCAGCGGACGGGGTCAAAAACATTCAGTACTTC. The full variable domain, completed using reference TRBV2 and TRBJ2-4, is EPEVTQTPSHQVTQMGQEVILRCVPISNHLYFYWYRQILGQKVEFLVSFYNNEISEKSEIFDDQFSVERPDGSNFTLKIRSTKLEDSAMYFCASAADGVKNIQYFGAGTRLSVL.